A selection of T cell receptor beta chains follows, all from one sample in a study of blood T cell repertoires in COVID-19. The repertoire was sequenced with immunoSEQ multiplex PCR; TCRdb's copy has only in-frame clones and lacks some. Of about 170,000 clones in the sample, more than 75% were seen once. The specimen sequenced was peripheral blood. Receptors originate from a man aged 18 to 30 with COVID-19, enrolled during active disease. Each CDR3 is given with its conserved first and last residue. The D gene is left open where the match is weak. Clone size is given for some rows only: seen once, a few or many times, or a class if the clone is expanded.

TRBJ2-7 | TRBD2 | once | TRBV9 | CASSPTSEAYEQYF | TGTGCCAGCAGCCCGACTAGCGAGGCCTACGAGCAGTACTTC
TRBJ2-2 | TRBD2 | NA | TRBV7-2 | CASSSLAANTGELFF | TGTGCCAGCAGCTCACTAGCGGCTAACACCGGGGAGCTGTTTTTT
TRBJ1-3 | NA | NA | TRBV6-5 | CASSYSTNGNTIYF | TGTGCCAGCAGTTACTCGACAAATGGAAACACCATATATTTT
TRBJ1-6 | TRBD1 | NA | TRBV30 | CAWGGGQGSSPLHF | TGTGCCTGGGGGGGCGGACAGGGGTCTTCACCCCTCCACTTT
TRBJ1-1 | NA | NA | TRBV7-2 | CASSKRAGSIVNTEAFF | TGTGCCAGCAGCAAGAGGGCGGGGAGCATCGTGAACACTGAAGCTTTCTTT
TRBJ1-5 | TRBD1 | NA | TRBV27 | CASRTLQGLNQPQHF | TGTGCCAGCAGAACATTACAGGGGCTCAATCAGCCCCAGCATTTT
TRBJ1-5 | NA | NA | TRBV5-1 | CASSLGGSDQPQHF | TGCGCCAGCAGCTTGGGAGGGTCGGATCAGCCCCAGCATTTT
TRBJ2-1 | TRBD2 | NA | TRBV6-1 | CASSEGLAAHNEQFF | TGTGCCAGCAGTGAAGGGCTAGCGGCCCACAATGAGCAGTTCTTC
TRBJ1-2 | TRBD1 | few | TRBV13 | CASSTSQGAYGYTF | TGTGCCAGCAGCACAAGTCAGGGGGCCTATGGCTACACCTTC
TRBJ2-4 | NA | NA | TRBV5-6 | CASSFSTGPEDIQYF | TGTGCCAGCAGCTTTTCAACAGGGCCGGAAGACATTCAGTACTTC
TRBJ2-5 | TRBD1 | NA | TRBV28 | CASSSPRTGKETQYF | TGTGCCAGCAGTTCCCCCCGGACAGGAAAAGAGACCCAGTACTTC
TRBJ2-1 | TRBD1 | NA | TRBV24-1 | CATSGQEKNEQFF | TGTGCCACCTCCGGACAGGAGAAAAATGAGCAGTTCTTC
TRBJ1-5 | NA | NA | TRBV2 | CASNERGWGNQPQHF | TGTGCCAGCAATGAGAGGGGGTGGGGGAATCAGCCCCAGCATTTT
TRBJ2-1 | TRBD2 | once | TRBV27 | CASSLGGLAAYNEQFF | TGTGCCAGCAGTCTCGGGGGACTAGCAGCCTACAATGAGCAGTTCTTC
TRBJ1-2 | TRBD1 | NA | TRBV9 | CASSVARQGNYGYTF | TGTGCCAGCAGCGTAGCTCGACAGGGTAACTATGGCTACACCTTC
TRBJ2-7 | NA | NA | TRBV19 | CASSFSLGGSYEQYF | TGTGCCAGTAGTTTCTCCCTAGGGGGCTCCTACGAGCAGTACTTC
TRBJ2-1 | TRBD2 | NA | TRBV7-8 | CASSLVSTSRSNEQFF | TGTGCCAGCAGCTTAGTTTCGACTAGCCGGAGCAATGAGCAGTTCTTC
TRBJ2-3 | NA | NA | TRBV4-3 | CASSQETSGPFDDTQYF | TGCGCCAGCAGCCAAGAGACCAGCGGTCCTTTCGACGATACGCAGTATTTT
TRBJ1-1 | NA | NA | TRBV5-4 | CASRKQGEGTEAFF | TGTGCCAGCAGAAAACAGGGAGAGGGTACTGAAGCTTTCTTT
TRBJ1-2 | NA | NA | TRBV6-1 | CASSEASGKWPGYGYTF | TGTGCCAGCAGTGAAGCATCAGGGAAGTGGCCAGGCTATGGCTACACCTTC